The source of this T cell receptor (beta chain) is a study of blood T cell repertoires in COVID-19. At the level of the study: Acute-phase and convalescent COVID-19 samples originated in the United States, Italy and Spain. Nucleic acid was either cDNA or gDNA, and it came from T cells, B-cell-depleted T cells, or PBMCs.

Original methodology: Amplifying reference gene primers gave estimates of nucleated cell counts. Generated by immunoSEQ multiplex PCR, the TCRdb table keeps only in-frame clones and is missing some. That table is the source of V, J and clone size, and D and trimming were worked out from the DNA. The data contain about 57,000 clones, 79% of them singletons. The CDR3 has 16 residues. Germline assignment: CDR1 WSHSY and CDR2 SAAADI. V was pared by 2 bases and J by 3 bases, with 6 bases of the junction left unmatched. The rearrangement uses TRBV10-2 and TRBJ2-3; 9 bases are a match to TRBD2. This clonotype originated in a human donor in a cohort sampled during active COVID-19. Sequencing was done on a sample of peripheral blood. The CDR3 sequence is CASSEGIAGVTDTQYF. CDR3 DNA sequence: TGCGCCAGCAGTGAGGGGATAGCGGGAGTTACAGATACGCAGTATTTT.